Listed below are T cell receptor beta chains from one sample, sequenced in a study of cytomegalovirus exposure and HLA in healthy donors. The method was immunoSEQ multiplex PCR; TCRdb's version includes in-frame clones alone and lacks a portion of them. The sample lists fewer than 200,000 clones, around 74% seen once, with less than 3% in the top ten. The sequencing sample was made of PBMCs. These receptors were collected from a female donor in good health and CMV-seronegative. Each CDR3 is given with its conserved first and last residue. A D gene is named only where the DNA matches it firmly. Some rows mark clone size as missing; the rest say once, few, many or name a class of expanded clone.

clone_size	v_call	d_call	j_call	cdr3_nt	cdr3_aa
NA	TRBV19	TRBD2	TRBJ2-7	TGTGCCCCTCGTGACGGGAGGCCCTACGAGCAGTACTTC	CAPRDGRPYEQYF
once	TRBV29-1	TRBD2	TRBJ2-7	TGCAGCGTGGGGGGGAGCTCCTACGAGCAGTACTTC	CSVGGSSYEQYF
NA	TRBV20-1	NA	TRBJ2-1	TGCAGTGCTAACCGGGGTCAGCCGTTCTTC	CSANRGQPFF
NA	TRBV2	NA	TRBJ1-5	TGTGCCAGCAGTGGGGAAGGGAGGGGCAGCAATCAGCCCCAGCATTTT	CASSGEGRGSNQPQHF
few	TRBV7-2	NA	TRBJ1-2	TGTGCCAGCAGCGCCCGACAGGCCTCGGGGGGCTACACCTTC	CASSARQASGGYTF
NA	TRBV11-3	TRBD1	TRBJ1-1	TGTGCCAGCAGCTTAGGGCGTGGACAGGGGAACACTGAAGCTTTCTTT	CASSLGRGQGNTEAFF
NA	TRBV19	TRBD1	TRBJ2-1	TGTGCCAGTAGTATAGATCTAGGGGGCTTACAGTTCTTC	CASSIDLGGLQFF
NA	TRBV4-1	NA	TRBJ2-3	TGCGCCAGCAGCCAATCGGCCCCGGGGGGCCCAGATACGCAGTATTTT	CASSQSAPGGPDTQYF
NA	TRBV9	NA	TRBJ1-1	TGTGCCAGCAGCGATGAGGGGAACACTGAAGCTTTCTTT	CASSDEGNTEAFF
NA	TRBV7-7	TRBD2	TRBJ2-5	TGTGCTAGCAGCTTGGGGGGACTAGCGGGAGTTGGAGAGACCCAGTACTTC	CASSLGGLAGVGETQYF
once	TRBV28	NA	TRBJ1-1	TGTGCCAGCAGCCCTCCGGGGTTGTTAAACACTGAAGCTTTCTTT	CASSPPGLLNTEAFF
NA	TRBV4-3	NA	TRBJ2-7	TGCGCCAGCAGCCAAGATCTGGCAGGGACCTACGAGCAGTACTTC	CASSQDLAGTYEQYF
NA	TRBV4-1	NA	TRBJ2-3	TGCGCCAGCAGCCAAGTACAGGGAAAAGCAGATACGCAGTATTTT	CASSQVQGKADTQYF
NA	TRBV5-1	TRBD1	TRBJ1-2	TGCGCCAGCAGCACGGGGACAGCTTATGGCTACACCTTC	CASSTGTAYGYTF
NA	TRBV5-1	TRBD1	TRBJ1-4	TGCGCCAGCAGCTCACAGGGGGCACGTGCAACTAATGAAAAACTGTTTTTT	CASSSQGARATNEKLFF
NA	TRBV7-9	TRBD1	TRBJ1-2	TGTGCCAGCAGCTTACTCGGCGGGACAGGGGGTTCCTATGGCTACACCTTC	CASSLLGGTGGSYGYTF
NA	TRBV2	TRBD1	TRBJ1-6	TGTGCCAGCATGGGCCGCAGACAGGGGGCGAGTTCACCCCTCCACTTT	CASMGRRQGASSPLHF
NA	TRBV14	NA	TRBJ1-1	TGTGCCAGCAGTACTCTTAAGAACACTGAAGCTTTCTTT	CASSTLKNTEAFF
NA	TRBV25-1	TRBD2	TRBJ2-3	TGTGCCAGCAAGACTAGCGGGGAGACGCAGTATTTT	CASKTSGETQYF
few	TRBV7-2	TRBD2	TRBJ2-7	TGTGCCAGCAGCTTAGGAGCGGGGGACTACGAGCAGTACTTC	CASSLGAGDYEQYF
NA	TRBV5-4	TRBD2	TRBJ2-7	TGTGCCAGCAGCTTGGCTAGCGGGAGATACGAGCAGTACTTC	CASSLASGRYEQYF
NA	TRBV25-1	NA	TRBJ2-7	TGTGCCAGCACCTCGTCCCCCCAGGGCTACGAGCAGTACTTC	CASTSSPQGYEQYF
NA	TRBV6-4	TRBD1	TRBJ2-3	TGTGCCAGCAGTGACCGGGCAGGGGGTGGAGATACGCAGTATTTT	CASSDRAGGGDTQYF
NA	TRBV9	TRBD2	TRBJ2-1	TGTGCCAGCAGCCCCCAGGAGATTCTAGCGGGAGTTTCAATTGAGCAGTTCTTC	CASSPQEILAGVSIEQFF
few	TRBV6-5	NA	TRBJ2-7	TGTGCCAGCAGTCTGACAGGAGCCTACGAGCAGTACTTC	CASSLTGAYEQYF
NA	TRBV9	NA	TRBJ2-3	TGTGCCAGCAGCCTCCGGGACTCCCAGTGGGATACGCAGTATTTT	CASSLRDSQWDTQYF
NA	TRBV30	TRBD1	TRBJ2-7	TGTGCCTGGGGGACAGGCTACGAGCAGTACTTC	CAWGTGYEQYF
NA	TRBV9	NA	TRBJ2-7	TGTGCCAGCAGCGTAGCCCCCGCAGGCCGTGGGTACGAGCAGTACTTC	CASSVAPAGRGYEQYF
NA	TRBV19	TRBD2	TRBJ2-1	TGTGCCAGTAGGGGGACTAGCGGGGCCTACAATGAGCAGTTCTTC	CASRGTSGAYNEQFF
NA	TRBV6-5	NA	TRBJ1-1	TGTGCCAGCTCCCTCGGGATGGAAGCTTTCTTT	CASSLGMEAFF
NA	TRBV6-6	TRBD1	TRBJ1-4	TGTGCTAGCAGACTGGACAGGGCTACTAATGAAAAACTGTTTTTT	CASRLDRATNEKLFF
NA	TRBV30	NA	TRBJ1-1	TGTGCCTGGAGTACAACGGGATCCATGAACACTGAAGCTTTCTTT	CAWSTTGSMNTEAFF
NA	TRBV5-1	TRBD2	TRBJ2-7	TGCGCCAGCAGCGGTAGCGGGAGGGCGGGCGAGCAGTACTTC	CASSGSGRAGEQYF
NA	TRBV19	NA	TRBJ2-4	TGTGCCAGTAGTACCCCCCAGGGTATCAAAAACATTCAGTACTTC	CASSTPQGIKNIQYF
NA	TRBV13	NA	TRBJ1-2	TGTGCCAGCAGCCCACGCGGCTACTATGGCTACACCTTC	CASSPRGYYGYTF
few	TRBV7-2	TRBD1	TRBJ2-3	TGTGCCAGCAGCTCCTCAGGGGGCGCAGGTCAAGATACGCAGTATTTT	CASSSSGGAGQDTQYF
NA	TRBV11-2	NA	TRBJ2-6	TGTGCCAGCAGCAGCCCCCGGGACTTTGACTCTGGGGCCAACGTCCTGACTTTC	CASSSPRDFDSGANVLTF
NA	TRBV19	TRBD1	TRBJ1-5	TGTGCCAGTAGTATCCGGGACAGGGGGCTTTTGCAGCCCCAGCATTTT	CASSIRDRGLLQPQHF
NA	TRBV7-2	NA	TRBJ1-2	TGTGCCAGCAGCTTGGGGGGAGTTGAGGGTTCGTATGGCTACACCTTC	CASSLGGVEGSYGYTF
NA	TRBV7-2	TRBD1	TRBJ1-5	TGTGCCAGCAGCTTAGACCATCCCGGACAGGATAGCAATCAGCCCCAGCATTTT	CASSLDHPGQDSNQPQHF
NA	TRBV9	NA	TRBJ2-4	TGTGCCAGCAGCGTAGATGGGGGGACAGTTCAAAACATTCAGTACTTC	CASSVDGGTVQNIQYF
NA	TRBV2	TRBD1	TRBJ1-6	TGTGCCAGCAGTGGGACAGGGCCAACCTATAATTCACCCCTCCACTTT	CASSGTGPTYNSPLHF
NA	TRBV7-2	NA	TRBJ2-7	TGTGCCAGCAGCCCGAGGCGCGCCTACGAGCAGTACTTC	CASSPRRAYEQYF